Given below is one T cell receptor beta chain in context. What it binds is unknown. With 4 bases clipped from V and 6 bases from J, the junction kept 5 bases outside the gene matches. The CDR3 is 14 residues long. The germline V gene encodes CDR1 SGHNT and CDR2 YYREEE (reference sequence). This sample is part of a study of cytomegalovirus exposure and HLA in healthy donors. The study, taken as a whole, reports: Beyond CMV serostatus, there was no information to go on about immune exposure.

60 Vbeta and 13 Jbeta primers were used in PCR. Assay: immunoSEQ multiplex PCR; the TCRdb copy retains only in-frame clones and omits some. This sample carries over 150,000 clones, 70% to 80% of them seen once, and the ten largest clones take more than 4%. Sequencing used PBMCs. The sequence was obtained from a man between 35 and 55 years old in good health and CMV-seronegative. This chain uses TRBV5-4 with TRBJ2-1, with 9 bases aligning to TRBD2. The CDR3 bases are TGTGCCAGCAGCCTAGCGGGGAATCGCAATGAGCAGTTCTTC. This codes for CASSLAGNRNEQFF.